The next 22 T cell receptor beta chains were all read from a single sample in a study of T cell responses to AZD1222 COVID-19 vaccine. Profiling relied on immunoSEQ multiplex PCR, and the TCRdb table lists in-frame clones only, not all of them. The sample carries about 180,000 clones, 80% to 90% recorded once. Specimen: peripheral blood, collected on day 0 of AZD1222 vaccination. Receptor source: an adult in good health.

The rearrangement links TRBV5-4 to TRBJ1-5; D remains unclear. The CDR3 is made up of 15 amino acids. The ends were cut back, 2 bases at V and 4 bases at J, with 13 bases in the middle. The germline CDR1 and CDR2 sequences are SGHNT and YYREEE (reference sequence). The CDR3 DNA is TGTGCCAGCAGCTTTGACCCGCAGGAGAATCAGCCCCAGCATTTT. The encoded protein is CASSFDPQENQPQHF.

The J gene is TRBJ1-6, the V gene TRBV7-3; 7 bases are shared with TRBD1. This CDR3 comprises 14 residues. The ends lost 4 bases at V and 7 bases at J; junction bases unmatched: 4. From germline, CDR1 is SGHTA and CDR2 FQGTGA. CDR3 region: CASSSGGDNSPLHF. The CDR3, as DNA: TGTGCCAGCAGCTCAGGGGGGGACAATTCACCCCTCCACTTT.

The V call is TRBV19, the J call TRBJ2-2; 8 bases match TRBD1. The germline CDR1 and CDR2 sequences are LNHDA and SQIVND (reference sequence). J lost 4 bases, V lost 6 bases, and 7 bases had no gene match. This CDR3 contains 15 residues. CDR3 residues: CASSPGGKGTGELFF. Here the CDR3 DNA reads TGTGCCAGTAGCCCAGGGGGCAAAGGCACCGGGGAGCTGTTTTTT. Supplemented by reference TRBV19 and TRBJ2-2, the full variable domain reads DGGITQSPKYLFRKEGQNVTLSCEQNLNHDAMYWYRQDPGQGLRLIYYSQIVNDFQKGDIAEGYSVSREKKESFPLTVTSAQKNPTAFYLCASSPGGKGTGELFFGEGSRLTVL.

The CDR3 DNA reads TGTGCCAGCAGTTACTTAACTCCCCGGAGCTCCTATAATTCACCCCTCCACTTT. Protein sequence: CASSYLTPRSSYNSPLHF. The J gene is TRBJ1-6, the V gene TRBV6-2 or TRBV6-3; no clear D gene. There are 18 residues in the CDR3. Germline loops: CDR1 MNHEY, CDR2 SVGEGT. Trimming took off 1 base at V and 0 bases at J, with 13 bases between the two ends.

The CDR3 protein is CASSLGTRQYF. The CDR3 DNA reads TGTGCCAGCAGTTTGGGGACTAGGCAGTACTTC. V is TRBV12-3 or TRBV12-4 and J is TRBJ2-5; 8 bases line up with TRBD2. V gave up 3 bases and J gave up 11 bases; unmatched junction bases: 2. The CDR3 has 11 amino acids.

This clone has just a few counts. The rearrangement uses TRBV4-1 and TRBJ2-6, with 8 positions matching TRBD2. This CDR3 has 17 residues. CDR1 MGHRA and CDR2 YSYEKL come from the germline V gene. The trim removed 0 bases at V and 4 bases at J, leaving 5 bases unmatched. The CDR3 nucleotides read TGCGCCAGCAGCCAAGATCAGCGGGGGACCGGGGCCAACGTCCTGACTTTC. Amino acids: CASSQDQRGTGANVLTF.

V gene TRBV5-6 combines with J gene TRBJ2-5, with D possibly matching TRBD2 (5 bases). Germline CDR1 reads SGHDT; CDR2 reads YYEEEE. Trimming took off 4 bases at V and 6 bases at J, with 10 bases between the two ends. The CDR3 contains 12 residues. The CDR3 DNA follows: TGTGCCAGCAGCCTACTAGTCCAGACCCAGTACTTC. This sequence encodes CASSLLVQTQYF.

CDR3 sequence (DNA): TGCGCCAGCAGCTTTTCCCAGGATACCACTGAAGCTTTCTTT. It specifies CASSFSQDTTEAFF. The chain links TRBV5-1 to TRBJ1-1, with unresolved D. The CDR3 runs 14 residues. Germline CDR1 SGHRS, CDR2 YFSETQ. V lost 2 bases, J lost 4 bases, and 12 bases lay in between.

V gene TRBV5-4 combines with J gene TRBJ2-7; possible D gene TRBD1, 5 bases. Trimming left V 3 bases short and J 6 bases short, with 16 bases between. The CDR3 has 14 amino acids. Germline V gives CDR1 SGHNT, CDR2 YYREEE (reference sequence). This CDR3 is CASSSPAETAEQYF. CDR3 nucleotides: TGTGCCAGCAGCTCCCCTGCAGAGACAGCCGAGCAGTACTTC.

The gene calls are TRBV12-5 and TRBJ1-1; unclear D gene. The length of the CDR3 is 13 residues. V lost 1 base to trimming and J lost 6 bases, with 9 bases between them. Germline CDR1 LGHNT, CDR2 FRNRAP. The chain's CDR3 is CASGLGDGAEAFF. CDR3 nucleotide sequence: TGTGCTAGTGGTTTGGGAGACGGGGCTGAAGCTTTCTTT.

This rearrangement joins TRBV7-2 to TRBJ2-2, with no clear D. The V and J ends lost 1 base and 1 base respectively, with 4 bases between them. The germline V gene has CDR1 SGHTA and CDR2 FQGNSA. The CDR3 runs to 14 residues. The DNA for the CDR3 is TGTGCCAGCAGCTTAGACAGGAACACCGGGGAGCTGTTTTTT. As protein: CASSLDRNTGELFF. The whole variable domain, filled in from reference TRBV7-2 and TRBJ2-2, reads GAGVSQSPSNKVTEKGKDVELRCDPISGHTALYWYRQSLGQGLEFLIYFQGNSAPDKSGLPSDRFSAERTGGSVSTLTIQRTQQEDSAVYLCASSLDRNTGELFFGEGSRLTVL.

This chain connects TRBV27 to TRBJ1-6; a weak D match, TRBD1 (5 bases). Looked up from germline, CDR1 is MNHEY and CDR2 is SMNVEV (reference sequence). The CDR3 is 14 amino acids. The V end was cut by 11 bases, the J end by 0 bases, with 11 bases between. The CDR3 coding sequence is TGTGCCGTAACGGGGCGCTCCTATAATTCACCCCTCCACTTT. Its translation is CAVTGRSYNSPLHF.

CDR3 nucleotide sequence: TGTGCCAGCTCACCACCGGGGGGGGAGACCCAGTACTTC. Amino acid sequence: CASSPPGGETQYF. The chain is built from TRBV18 and TRBJ2-5; 7 bases match TRBD2. The V gene end was trimmed by 0 bases and the J gene end by 5 bases; junction bases not matched to a gene: 0. The CDR3 has 13 residues. CDR1 is KGHSH, CDR2 LQKENI, per germline.

This chain connects TRBV19 to TRBJ2-5, with a weak D call TRBD1 (6 bases). CDR1 is LNHDA and CDR2 is SQIVND in the germline V gene (reference sequence). The CDR3 has 14 residues. Trimming took off 3 bases at V and 2 bases at J, with 10 bases between the two ends. The CDR3 region has the DNA TGTGCCAGTAGTATGGCACAGGGTCAAGAGACCCAGTACTTC. Translating it yields CASSMAQGQETQYF.

This chain links TRBV6-6 with TRBJ2-3, with 7 bases fitting TRBD1. CDR1 and CDR2 from the germline V gene are MNHNY and SVGAGI (reference sequence). CDR3 length: 15 amino acids. V was pared by 2 bases and J by 1 base, with 3 bases of the junction left unmatched. The DNA of the CDR3 is TGTGCCAGCAGTTACAGGGGGCAGGGCACAGATACGCAGTATTTT. Amino acids: CASSYRGQGTDTQYF.

The rearrangement joins TRBV28 to TRBJ1-1; D gene ambiguous. This CDR3 spans 15 amino acids. Trimming cost V 7 bases and J 0 bases, with 15 bases left between them. Looked up from germline, CDR1 is MDHEN and CDR2 is SYDVKM. The CDR3 DNA reads as TGTGCCAGCAACAGTATCGGGAGAATGAACACTGAAGCTTTCTTT. Translated: CASNSIGRMNTEAFF.

This clone was observed a single time. V is TRBV5-4 and J is TRBJ1-2; 8 bases are a match to TRBD1. Trimming took 4 bases from V and 8 from J; bases not matched to a gene: 7. The V gene's germline CDR1 is SGHNT and CDR2 YYREEE (reference sequence). The CDR3 runs to 13 residues. For the CDR3, the DNA is TGTGCCAGCAGCCCACAGGGGGTCTGGGGCTACACCTTC. Translated: CASSPQGVWGYTF.

This sequence joins TRBV28 and TRBJ2-7; TRBD1 matches 7 bases. The CDR3 runs to 15 residues. The germline gives CDR1 MDHEN, CDR2 SYDVKM. Trimming removed 2 bases from V and 2 bases from J; junction bases left unmatched: 6. The CDR3 region is CASSLSRDSAYEQYF. The CDR3 DNA reads TGTGCCAGCAGTTTAAGCCGGGACAGTGCCTACGAGCAGTACTTC.

This chain uses TRBV11-1 with TRBJ1-4; D remains ambiguous. V was cut by 0 bases and J by 6 bases, with 14 bases left in between. The length of the CDR3 is 16 residues. CDR1 and CDR2 (germline): SGHAT, FQDESV (reference sequence). The CDR3 DNA sequence: TGTGCCAGCAGCTTAGCAGAAGGAGGGCACGATGAAAAACTGTTTTTT. Amino acids: CASSLAEGGHDEKLFF.

The chain has TRBV7-2 and TRBJ2-2, with 10 bases identical to TRBD1. This CDR3 contains 15 residues. Trimming cost V 4 bases and J 7 bases; bases outside gene matches: 6. Per germline, CDR1 SGHTA and CDR2 FQGNSA. DNA of the CDR3: TGTGCCAGCAGCTCCCTGACAGGGGGCAACGGGGAGCTGTTTTTT. Protein: CASSSLTGGNGELFF.

The chain has TRBV5-1 and TRBJ2-6; no firm D call. Germline V gene data show CDR1 as SGHRS and CDR2 as YFSETQ. This CDR3 contains 15 residues. Trimming removed 4 bases at V and 2 bases at J, with 10 bases between. The CDR3 DNA follows: TGCGCCAGCAGCCGGACGGAAGCTGGGGCCAACGTCCTGACTTTC. Translation gives CASSRTEAGANVLTF.

This clone was recorded only once. The rearrangement joins TRBV9 to TRBJ1-3; D gene ambiguous. V lost 0 bases, J lost 0 bases, and 10 bases lay in between. There are 16 residues in the CDR3. Germline V CDR1 and CDR2: SGDLS, YYNGEE. The CDR3 spells CASSVVGSASGNTIYF. CDR3 nucleotide sequence: TGTGCCAGCAGCGTAGTGGGAAGTGCCTCTGGAAACACCATATATTTT.